A single sample gave rise to the 12 T cell receptor beta chains below, sequenced in a study of identical twins. TCRdb analysed the 5' RACE reads with MiXCR anew, one entry per CDR3 protein. The sample yields about 240,000 distinct CDR3 sequences, 10% to 13% seen once. The sequencing input was memory T cells sorted from blood. The receptors were gathered from a man in his fifties or sixties in good health.

In this sample, this clonotype is medium-sized. The chain joins TRBV4-1 to TRBJ2-2, with 13 positions matching TRBD2. Germline V gene lookup returns CDR1 MGHRA and CDR2 YSYEKL. The trim removed 6 bases at V and 5 bases at J, leaving 15 bases unmatched. The CDR3 spans 19 residues. CDR3 amino acids: CASRRLPGLAGAGTGELFF. The CDR3 region has the DNA TGCGCCAGCAGGCGGCTCCCCGGACTAGCGGGGGCAGGGACCGGGGAGCTGTTTTTT.

The chain links TRBV15 to TRBJ2-5, with D perhaps TRBD1 (7 bases). CDR1 is LNHNV and CDR2 is YYDKDF in the germline V gene (reference sequence). Trimming cost V 5 bases and J 5 bases, with 18 bases left between them. The CDR3 extends over 15 amino acids. This CDR3 is CATSARGAKGETQYF. In DNA, the CDR3 is TGTGCCACCAGCGCCAGGGGGGCCAAAGGGGAGACCCAGTACTTC.

This clonotype was recorded at least ten times. The rearrangement uses TRBV7-8 and TRBJ1-6, with 8 bases that match TRBD1. Germline loops: CDR1 SGHVS, CDR2 FQNEAQ. This CDR3 contains 19 residues. V gave up 3 bases and J gave up 7 bases; unmatched junction bases: 17. The CDR3 region is CASSFRRQGILEKNSPLHF. DNA for the CDR3: TGTGCCAGCAGCTTCCGCCGACAGGGGATCCTTGAGAAAAATTCACCCCTCCACTTT.

This chain connects TRBV29-1 to TRBJ1-1; unclear D gene. Deletions cut 7 bases from V and 7 bases from J, with 10 bases between. Germline CDR1 SQVTM, CDR2 ANQGSEA. The CDR3 runs 10 residues. The CDR3: CSAAGVEAFF. DNA for the CDR3: TGCAGCGCCGCGGGTGTTGAAGCTTTCTTT.

Ten or more counts support this clonotype. The chain is built from TRBV7-6 and TRBJ2-3; D remains ambiguous. The germline V gene encodes CDR1 SGHVS and CDR2 FNYEAQ. The CDR3 totals 14 residues. The V end lost 1 base, the J end lost 2 bases, and 7 bases lay between the germline ends. CDR3 coding DNA: TGTGCCAGCAGCTTAGTTACTTCCACAGATACGCAGTATTTT. This codes for CASSLVTSTDTQYF.

This clonotype was picked up many times. The genes are TRBV11-2 and TRBJ1-2; D uncertain. The germline V and J ends were trimmed by 3 bases and 2 bases, with 13 bases remaining between them. The CDR3 loop spans 15 amino acids. Germline V gene data show CDR1 as SGHAT and CDR2 as FQNNGV. Written as DNA, the CDR3 is TGTGCCAGCAGCTTCTTCGCGCGGCGGAACTATGGCTACACCTTC. This translates into CASSFFARRNYGYTF.

The V and J genes are TRBV20-1 and TRBJ2-7, with TRBD1 identical over 7 bases. This CDR3 spans 12 amino acids. J lost 3 bases, V lost 5 bases, and 4 bases had no gene match. The germline V gene has CDR1 DFQATT and CDR2 SNEGSKA (reference sequence). This CDR3 reads CSAFRDSYEQYF. Written as DNA, the CDR3 is TGCAGTGCTTTCCGGGACAGCTACGAGCAGTACTTC.

This clonotype was counted many times. This chain joins TRBV5-4 and TRBJ2-5, with no clear D. The V gene's germline CDR1 is SGHNT and CDR2 YYREEE (reference sequence). Trimming took off 8 bases at V and 3 bases at J, with 8 bases between the two ends. This CDR3 is built from 11 residues. CDR3 protein: CASDRKETQYF. DNA of the CDR3: TGTGCCAGTGATAGAAAAGAGACCCAGTACTTC. Using reference TRBV5-4 and TRBJ2-5 for the parts outside the CDR3, the full variable domain is ETGVTQSPTHLIKTRGQQVTLRCSSQSGHNTVSWYQQALGQGPQFIFQYYREEENGRGNFPPRFSGLQFPNYSSELNVNALELDDSALYLCASDRKETQYFGPGTRLLVL.

This clonotype was picked up a small number of times. V is TRBV30 and J is TRBJ2-5, with D uncertain. Germline lookup yields CDR1 GTSNPN and CDR2 SVGIG (reference sequence). The V and J ends lost 2 bases and 4 bases respectively, with 8 bases between them. The CDR3 runs 12 residues. CDR3 sequence reads: CAWSPQRETQYF. The CDR3 nucleotides are TGTGCCTGGAGTCCACAGAGAGAGACCCAGTACTTC.

The rearrangement uses TRBV7-2 and TRBJ2-1; D may be TRBD2 (7 bases). Germline values: CDR1 SGHTA, CDR2 FQGNSA. The CDR3 loop spans 15 amino acids. V was shortened by 9 bases and J by 2 bases, with 17 bases between the two germline ends. This CDR3 is CASNREGGAYNEQFF. Here the CDR3 DNA reads TGTGCCAGTAATCGTGAGGGGGGGGCCTACAATGAGCAGTTCTTC. The variable domain in full, with the rest retrieved from reference TRBV7-2 and TRBJ2-1, is GAGVSQSPSNKVTEKGKDVELRCDPISGHTALYWYRQSLGQGLEFLIYFQGNSAPDKSGLPSDRFSAERTGGSVSTLTIQRTQQEDSAVYLCASNREGGAYNEQFFGPGTRLTVL.

This clonotype was counted at least ten times. This sequence joins TRBV4-2 and TRBJ2-1; D ambiguous. V was clipped by 0 bases and J by 3 bases, with 12 bases between them. The CDR3 is 16 residues long. The germline CDR1 and CDR2 sequences are LGHNA and YNFKEQ. CDR3 in DNA: TGTGCCAGCAGCCAAGAAGGTAGGCCTAGCTACAATGAGCAGTTCTTC. Translated, it gives CASSQEGRPSYNEQFF.

This clonotype was detected ten times or more. J is TRBJ2-1 and V is TRBV9; 7 positions agree with TRBD1. From germline, CDR1 is SGDLS and CDR2 YYNGEE. This CDR3 is built from 14 residues. V lost 3 bases, J lost 7 bases, and 7 bases stayed unmatched. The CDR3, as DNA: TGTGCCAGCAGCGCGCCCTCGGGACAGAATGAGCAGTTCTTC. Encoded protein: CASSAPSGQNEQFF.